This TCR beta chain was sequenced in a study of blood T cell repertoires in COVID-19 (TCRdb year 2020). About the investigation overall: The collaborator samples originated in the United States, Italy and Spain and spanned the acute and convalescent phases of COVID-19. The material from the prospective study consisted of cDNA or gDNA derived from T cells, B-cell-depleted T cells, or PBMCs. The dataset comprised deeply sampled blood TCRbeta repertoires from subjects exposed to, actively infected with, or recovered from COVID-19. A freely available public database, intended as a resource for researchers studying the immune response to SARS-CoV-2, is where the repertoires were released. The samples were drawn from the first 160 participants of the ongoing ImmuneRACE study and from 1,254 subjects provided by 6 global collaborators. The sample metadata nearly always contained a de-identified subject ID, COVID-19 status, age in years and sex. Where available, HLA class I and class II types were obtained from metadata supplied by the sample provider rather than from assay-based typing.

TCRbeta CDR3 regions were amplified from genomic DNA by means of the immunoSEQ Assay, a bias-controlled multiplex PCR. Per the source publication's procedure: The number of nucleated cells in each sample was estimated by amplification of reference gene primers within the assay. To quantify the absolute abundance of each unique TCRbeta CDR3 rearrangement, sequence reads were collapsed and filtered. Productive Simpson clonality was computed per sample as the square root of Simpson's diversity index over productive rearrangements. TCRdb re-hosts the immuneACCESS table, in-frame sequences only. Its copies lack some clones; in the studies checked, an unresolved V gene accounts for under half of them, and the cause for the rest is not known. The DNA was the basis for D and trimming; V, J and clone size are from that table. The sample table lists more than 85,000 clones, roughly 80% of them with a count of one. 15% to 20% of the sample is taken by the ten largest.

Each collaborating institution followed its own protocols to collect whole blood in K2EDTA tubes. For TCRbeta analysis, collaborators shipped samples in one of three forms: frozen whole blood, isolated PBMCs, or DNA extracted from either of those sample types. The CDR3 sequence holds 15 residues, the cysteine and phenylalanine included. Only the CDR3 portion is preserved as DNA: 45 bases, with reading frame beginning at the first base. CDR1 and CDR2 (MNHNY, SVGAGI) derive from the germline V gene (reference sequence). V drops 4 bases and J drops 3 bases, leaving 13 bases in between. Details on this clone: Its target antigen remains unknown. Qualities for individual bases were not recorded, and no much larger clone is one base off.

Results the study describes overall, beyond this receptor: The quantity of clinical and demographic metadata differed by source and by participant and was supplied without curation.

The sample comprised peripheral blood. The V gene is TRBV6-6 and the J gene is TRBJ2-1, with a weak D call of TRBD2 (5 bases match). This TCR came from a woman aged 60-70 years with acute or convalescent COVID-19. Read as DNA, the sequence is TGTGCCAGCAGTTTACCCGAGGGTTACTACAATGAGCAGTTCTTC. Its translation is CASSLPEGYYNEQFF.